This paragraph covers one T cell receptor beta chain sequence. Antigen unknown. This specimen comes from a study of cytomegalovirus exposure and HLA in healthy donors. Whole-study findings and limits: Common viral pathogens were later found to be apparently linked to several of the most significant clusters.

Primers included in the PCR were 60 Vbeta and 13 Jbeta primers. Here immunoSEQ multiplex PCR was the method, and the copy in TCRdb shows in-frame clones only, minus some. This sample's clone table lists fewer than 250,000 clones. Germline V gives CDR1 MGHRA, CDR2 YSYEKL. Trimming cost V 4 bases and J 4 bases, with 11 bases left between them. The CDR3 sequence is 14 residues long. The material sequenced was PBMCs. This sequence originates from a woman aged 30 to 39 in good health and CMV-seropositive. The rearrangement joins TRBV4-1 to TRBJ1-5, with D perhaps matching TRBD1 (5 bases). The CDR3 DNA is TGCGCCAGCAGCCTGCGACAGCTGAATCAGCCCCAGCATTTT. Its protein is CASSLRQLNQPQHF.